The 24 T cell receptor beta chains reported below all come from one sample, sequenced in a study of blood T cell repertoires in COVID-19 (dated by TCRdb to 2019 to 2021). The library was built by means of the immunoSEQ multiplex PCR assay. TCRdb re-hosts the immuneACCESS table, in-frame sequences only. Its copies lack some clones; in the studies checked, an unresolved V gene accounts for under half of them, and the cause for the rest is not known. The sample contains approximately 320,000 clones, roughly 85% of them found a single time. The ten largest make up about 7% of the sample. The specimen sequenced was peripheral blood. These TCRs come from a human donor in a cohort sampled during active COVID-19.

This rearrangement joins TRBV6-1 to TRBJ1-3; possible D gene TRBD1, 5 bases. V lost 0 bases to trimming and J lost 3 bases, with 9 bases between them. Germline-derived CDR1 and CDR2 are MNHNS and SASEGT. There are 15 residues in the CDR3. CDR3 sequence: CASSEAGAGGNTIYF. In DNA, the CDR3 is TGTGCCAGCAGTGAAGCTGGGGCTGGTGGAAACACCATATATTTT.

The V and J genes are TRBV5-1 and TRBJ1-2, with D hard to call. The germline V gene has CDR1 SGHRS and CDR2 YFSETQ. The CDR3 is 13 amino acids. Between the trimmed V and J ends, which lost 0 bases and 7 bases, there was a span of 10 bases. CDR3 nucleotide sequence: TGCGCCAGCAGCTTGGTTGCGCGCGGTGGCTACACCTTC. It yields the protein CASSLVARGGYTF.

The rearrangement uses TRBV5-1 and TRBJ2-1; 9 nucleotides agree with TRBD2. Germline CDR1 SGHRS, CDR2 YFSETQ. Germline trimming cut 5 bases from V and 9 bases from J; bases unmatched to any gene: 9. The length of the CDR3 is 14 residues. CDR3: CASSTGTSPGEQFF. The CDR3 bases are TGCGCCAGCAGTACCGGGACTAGCCCCGGTGAGCAGTTCTTC.

The rearrangement joins TRBV24-1 to TRBJ2-6; maybe TRBD2 (7 bases). The V gene's germline CDR1 is KGHDR and CDR2 SFDVKD. Trimming pared 3 bases from V and 5 bases from J, leaving 13 bases between. The CDR3 consists of 16 residues. The CDR3 spells CATSDGGAKRANVLTF. The CDR3 nucleotides read TGTGCCACCAGTGATGGGGGGGCGAAAAGGGCCAACGTCCTGACTTTC.

This clone was picked up a small number of times. This chain uses TRBV5-1 with TRBJ2-3; 8 bases are a match to TRBD2. Per the germline V gene, CDR1 is SGHRS and CDR2 is YFSETQ. V shed 4 bases and J 4 bases; nucleotides not matched to a gene: 8. The CDR3 is 15 amino acids. This CDR3 reads CASSPSGGRADTQYF. The CDR3 DNA is TGCGCCAGCAGCCCGAGCGGGGGACGTGCAGATACGCAGTATTTT. The whole variable domain, filled in from reference TRBV5-1 and TRBJ2-3, reads KAGVTQTPRYLIKTRGQQVTLSCSPISGHRSVSWYQQTPGQGLQFLFEYFSETQRNKGNFPGRFSGRQFSNSRSEMNVSTLELGDSALYLCASSPSGGRADTQYFGPGTRLTVL.

The V call is TRBV15, the J call TRBJ1-1, with 7 bases aligning to TRBD1. The V and J ends lost 3 bases and 1 base, in that order; junction bases with no gene match: 2. Per the germline V gene, CDR1 is LNHNV and CDR2 is YYDKDF (reference sequence). The CDR3 covers 14 residues. The CDR3 loop reads CATSRRQGNTEAFF. For the CDR3, the DNA is TGTGCCACCAGCAGGAGACAGGGGAACACTGAAGCTTTCTTT.

This clone was seen only a few times. DNA for the CDR3: TGTGCCTGGACGCCGGTTGCCCGGAACACTGAAGCTTTCTTT. It codes for CAWTPVARNTEAFF. This chain joins TRBV30 and TRBJ1-1; no clear D. The CDR3 is 14 amino acids. The ends were cut back, 4 bases at V and 1 base at J, with 13 bases in the middle. The germline gives CDR1 GTSNPN, CDR2 SVGIG (reference sequence). The entire variable domain, with the rest obtained from reference TRBV30 and TRBJ1-1, is as follows: SQTIHQWPATLVQPVGSPLSLECTVEGTSNPNLYWYRQAAGRGLQLLFYSVGIGQISSEVPQNLSASRPQDRQFILSSKKLLLSDSGFYLCAWTPVARNTEAFFGQGTRLTVV.

The CDR3 DNA reads TGTGCCAGCAGCCTGGGACAGTCGAACACTGAAGCTTTCTTT. Protein sequence: CASSLGQSNTEAFF. This chain joins TRBV5-4 and TRBJ1-1; 7 nucleotides match TRBD1. After removal of 4 bases from V and 1 base from J, the junction contained 4 bases not matched to a gene. The CDR3 loop spans 14 amino acids. CDR1 is SGHNT and CDR2 is YYREEE in the germline V gene (reference sequence).

The chain links TRBV30 to TRBJ2-1; 11 bases are shared with TRBD2. Germline values: CDR1 GTSNPN, CDR2 SVGIG (reference sequence). This CDR3 region has 14 residues. Losses at the gene ends were 0 bases for V and 10 bases for J; bases not matched to a gene: 5. In nucleotides, the CDR3 is TGTGCCTGGAGTGTGGGTAGCGGGGGGGACGAGCAGTTCTTC. Its translation is CAWSVGSGGDEQFF.

V gene TRBV20-1 combines with J gene TRBJ2-3; 11 bases agree with TRBD2. The CDR3 is 18 residues long. Germline V lookup: CDR1 DFQATT, CDR2 SNEGSKA (reference sequence). V was pared by 6 bases and J by 1 base, with 15 bases of the junction left unmatched. CDR3 amino acids: CSASHSGGAGRGTDTQYF. CDR3 coding DNA: TGCAGTGCGAGTCATAGCGGGGGGGCCGGACGAGGCACAGATACGCAGTATTTT.

The chain joins TRBV12-5 to TRBJ2-3; TRBD1 might be the D (5 bases). From germline, CDR1 is LGHNT and CDR2 FRNRAP. CDR3 length: 15 residues. V lost 2 bases to trimming and J lost 6 bases, with 15 bases between them. Here the CDR3 reads CASGLTDPRADTQYF. In DNA form, the CDR3 reads TGTGCTAGTGGTTTGACGGACCCCAGGGCTGATACGCAGTATTTT. Looking up the rest from reference TRBV12-5 and TRBJ2-3 gives the full variable domain: DARVTQTPRHKVTEMGQEVTMRCQPILGHNTVFWYRQTMMQGLELLAYFRNRAPLDDSGMPKDRFSAEMPDATLATLKIQPSEPRDSAVYFCASGLTDPRADTQYFGPGTRLTVL.

The genes are TRBV11-3 and TRBJ2-3, with D hard to call. The CDR3 consists of 15 residues. CDR1 is SGHNT and CDR2 is YENEEA in the germline V gene. The V end was cut by 3 bases, the J end by 0 bases, with 10 bases between. CDR3 sequence (DNA): TGTGCCAGCAGCTTGACACAACTTAGCACAGATACGCAGTATTTT. Amino acids: CASSLTQLSTDTQYF.

This clone showed up just once. V and J are TRBV29-1 and TRBJ2-3, with 9 positions matching TRBD2. The V gene's germline CDR1 is SQVTM and CDR2 ANQGSEA. Trimming removed 7 bases from V and 6 bases from J; junction bases left unmatched: 14. The CDR3 totals 15 residues. CDR3 nucleotides: TGCAGCGCCGCCCCGGGGACTAGCTATCAGGATACGCAGTATTTT. It translates to CSAAPGTSYQDTQYF.

As to this clone: One end of the junction is discordant with germline, which a read error may explain. The V and J genes are TRBV20-1 and TRBJ2-1; 7 bases map to TRBD2. CDR1 is DFQATT, CDR2 SNEGSKA, per germline (reference sequence). CDR3 length equals 11 residues. This CDR3 reads CSAGDPGGRIF. The CDR3 DNA sequence: TGCAGTGCCGGAGATCCGGGGGGAAGGATCTTC.

Remarks on this clone: A junction boundary mismatches the germline segment, possibly from a read error. J is TRBJ2-7 and V is TRBV7-3, with D tentatively TRBD1 (5 bases). CDR3 size: 15 residues. CDR1 and CDR2 (germline): SGHTA, FQGTGA. Here the CDR3 DNA reads TGTGCCAGCAGCGATCGACAGCGAGCCTCCAACGAGCAGTACTTC. This codes for CASSDRQRASNEQYF.

The chain employs TRBV5-1 and TRBJ2-3, with a weak D call TRBD2 (5 bases). This CDR3 is 15 amino acids long. V was pared by 2 bases and J by 4 bases, with 14 bases between. The germline CDR1 and CDR2 sequences are SGHRS and YFSETQ. CDR3 coding DNA: TGCGCCAGCAGCTTCAGTCTAATCGGGGCAGATACGCAGTATTTT. Translation: CASSFSLIGADTQYF.

The V and J genes are TRBV19 and TRBJ2-3; 9 bases are shared with TRBD1. CDR3 size: 15 residues. The germline CDR1 and CDR2 sequences are LNHDA and SQIVND (reference sequence). Trimming removed 3 bases from V and 8 bases from J; junction bases left unmatched: 9. The CDR3 nucleotides are TGTGCCAGTAGTATGGGACAGGGAGCCACTCTTACGCAGTATTTT. This codes for CASSMGQGATLTQYF.

This clone was seen once. The chain links TRBV7-9 to TRBJ2-3, with TRBD2 identical over 11 bases. The junction had 11 bases not matched to a gene; V was cut back by 0 bases and J by 3 bases. In germline, CDR1 is SEHNR, CDR2 FQNEAQ (reference sequence). The CDR3 consists of 19 residues. For the CDR3, the DNA is TGTGCCAGCAGCTTAGCGCGGGCTAGCGGGGGGAGTAGGACAGATACGCAGTATTTT. Protein sequence: CASSLARASGGSRTDTQYF. The full variable domain, its missing parts supplied by reference TRBV7-9 and TRBJ2-3, is DTGVSQNPRHKITKRGQNVTFRCDPISEHNRLYWYRQTLGQGPEFLTYFQNEAQLEKSRLLSDRFSAERPKGSFSTLEIQRTEQGDSAMYLCASSLARASGGSRTDTQYFGPGTRLTVL.

This chain uses TRBV7-3 with TRBJ2-2, with D unresolved. Germline CDR1 is SGHTA and CDR2 is FQGTGA. This CDR3 has 12 amino acids. Trimming took 8 bases from V and 4 from J, leaving 8 bases between them. Here the CDR3 reads CASGPGTGELFF. DNA of the CDR3: TGTGCCAGCGGGCCAGGCACCGGGGAGCTGTTTTTT.

This chain connects TRBV6-1 to TRBJ1-5; the D gene is possibly TRBD1 (5 bases). There are 13 residues in the CDR3. The ends were cut back, 3 bases at V and 4 bases at J, with 7 bases in the middle. Looked up from germline, CDR1 is MNHNS and CDR2 is SASEGT. CDR3 sequence (DNA): TGTGCCAGCAGTGAGACAGCAAATCAGCCCCAGCATTTT. This encodes CASSETANQPQHF.

This clone was seen repeatedly, ten times or more. The chain joins TRBV29-1 to TRBJ2-7; 11 bases line up with TRBD1. The CDR3 is 15 residues long. The V and J ends lost 6 bases and 4 bases, in that order; junction bases with no gene match: 11. Germline CDR1 SQVTM, CDR2 ANQGSEA. CDR3 bases: TGCAGCGTGGGCGACATCCGGGACAGGGGGTACGAGCAGTACTTC. This translates into CSVGDIRDRGYEQYF.

The chain employs TRBV5-1 and TRBJ2-7; 7 bases fit TRBD2. The CDR3 loop spans 15 amino acids. The germline V gene has CDR1 SGHRS and CDR2 YFSETQ. V lost 0 bases to trimming and J lost 5 bases; unmatched junction nucleotides: 8. The CDR3: CASSLGAGVRNEQYF. The CDR3 region has the DNA TGCGCCAGCAGCTTGGGGGCGGGAGTTCGGAACGAGCAGTACTTC.

The CDR3 DNA sequence: TGCGCCAGCAGCGTTGGCCCCGAGGGCACCGGGGAGCTGTTTTTT. Translation gives CASSVGPEGTGELFF. The gene calls are TRBV5-1 and TRBJ2-2; TRBD2 might be the D (5 bases). Germline V gives CDR1 SGHRS, CDR2 YFSETQ. V was trimmed by 4 bases and J by 4 bases, leaving 14 bases between them. The CDR3 runs to 15 residues.

By proportion, this clone is medium-sized. V and J are TRBV4-2 and TRBJ2-2, with a tentative D call TRBD1 (6 bases). The CDR3 has 16 amino acids. Looked up from germline, CDR1 is LGHNA and CDR2 is YNFKEQ. V gave up 0 bases and J gave up 5 bases, with 13 bases separating them. The CDR3: CASSQDRGTPTGELFF. CDR3 coding DNA: TGTGCCAGCAGCCAAGACCGTGGGACACCGACCGGGGAGCTGTTTTTT.